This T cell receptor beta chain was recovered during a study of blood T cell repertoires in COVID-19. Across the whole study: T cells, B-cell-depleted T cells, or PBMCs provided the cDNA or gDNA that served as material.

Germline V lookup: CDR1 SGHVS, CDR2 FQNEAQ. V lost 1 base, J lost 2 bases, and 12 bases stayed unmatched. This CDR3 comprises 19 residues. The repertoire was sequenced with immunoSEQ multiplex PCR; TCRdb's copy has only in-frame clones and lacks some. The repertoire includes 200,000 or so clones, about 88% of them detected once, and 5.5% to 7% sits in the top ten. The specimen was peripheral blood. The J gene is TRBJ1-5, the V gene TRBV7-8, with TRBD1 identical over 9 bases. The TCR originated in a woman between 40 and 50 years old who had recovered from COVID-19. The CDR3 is CASSLEGGTGRIGNQPQHF. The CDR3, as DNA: TGTGCCAGCAGCTTAGAAGGGGGGACAGGGCGTATTGGCAATCAGCCCCAGCATTTT.